This is a list of T cell receptor beta chains from one sample in a study of blood T cell repertoires in COVID-19. The assay was immunoSEQ multiplex PCR, and TCRdb's table has in-frame clones only and misses some. This table has a few hundred thousand clones, roughly nine tenths appearing once. Sequenced input: peripheral blood. The source is a man aged 60 to 75 with acute or convalescent COVID-19. CDR3s include the opening cysteine and the closing phenylalanine or tryptophan. A D gene is named only where the DNA matches it firmly. Not all rows give a size; the values are once, few, many and, for expanded clones, a class.

abundance	v_gene	d_gene	j_gene	CDR3nt	CDR3aa
.	TRBV5-4	.	TRBJ1-1	TGTGCCAGCAGCTTGAGTAGAAACACTGAAGCTTTCTTT	CASSLSRNTEAFF
.	TRBV7-9	TRBD2	TRBJ2-1	TGTGCCAGCAGCTTAGTTTCGGGAGGAAACGAGCAGTTCTTC	CASSLVSGGNEQFF
.	TRBV7-8	TRBD2	TRBJ2-7	TGTGCCAGCAGCTTAGGACTAGCGGGATTCGACGAGCAGTACTTC	CASSLGLAGFDEQYF
.	TRBV6-1	.	TRBJ2-1	TGTGCCAGCAGTGAAGGGGCTCTAGCCGGCGAGCAGTTCTTC	CASSEGALAGEQFF
once	TRBV19	.	TRBJ1-3	TGTGCCAGTAAGCCTCAGGGGTTAGACACCATATATTTT	CASKPQGLDTIYF
.	TRBV19	.	TRBJ1-5	TGTGCCAGTAGTATTTTATCTCAGCCCCAGCATTTT	CASSILSQPQHF
.	TRBV30	.	TRBJ1-1	TGTGCCTGGAGTGTCGGTGTCCACACTGAAGCTTTCTTT	CAWSVGVHTEAFF
.	TRBV19	TRBD1	TRBJ1-4	TGTGCCAGTAGTCACATCGGACAGGGTAGTGAAAAACTGTTTTTT	CASSHIGQGSEKLFF
few	TRBV6-5	.	TRBJ1-5	TGTGCCAGCAGACAGGGAGCGGTGAGCAATCAGCCCCAGCATTTT	CASRQGAVSNQPQHF
.	TRBV2	TRBD2	TRBJ2-6	TGTGCCGGCCGGACTAGCGGGGGCCTATGGGGGGCCAACGTCCTGACTTTC	CAGRTSGGLWGANVLTF
.	TRBV19	.	TRBJ1-5	TGTGCCAGTAGTAACCCCTTTAAGGGGTTTCAGCCCCAGCATTTT	CASSNPFKGFQPQHF
.	TRBV7-3	TRBD2	TRBJ2-7	TGTGCCAGCAGCTTAAGCGGGAGGGGGACCTACGAGCAGTACTTC	CASSLSGRGTYEQYF
few	TRBV30	.	TRBJ2-6	TGTGCCTGGAGTCTAGACTCTGGGGCCAACGTCCTGACTTTC	CAWSLDSGANVLTF
.	TRBV24-1	.	TRBJ2-1	TGTGCCACCAGTGAGACACGGGAGCAGTTCTTC	CATSETREQFF
.	TRBV5-5	TRBD1	TRBJ1-2	TGTGCCAGCAGCTCGAACAGGGGGCAGCTTGGCTACACCTTC	CASSSNRGQLGYTF
.	TRBV12-3/TRBV12-4	TRBD1	TRBJ2-3	TGTGCCAGCAGTTTGAGGGGGCCAGATACGCAGTATTTT	CASSLRGPDTQYF
.	TRBV5-1	.	TRBJ1-1	TGCGCCAGCAGCTCCGACAGCATGAACACTGAAGCTTTCTTT	CASSSDSMNTEAFF
.	TRBV7-3	TRBD1	TRBJ2-5	TGTGCCAGCAGCACCAGACAGGGCTCTGAGACCCAGTACTTC	CASSTRQGSETQYF
.	TRBV9	.	TRBJ1-2	TGTGCCAGCAGCGTAGGAGACACGAACTATGGCTACACCTTC	CASSVGDTNYGYTF
.	TRBV5-6	.	TRBJ2-7	TGTGCCAGCAGCTTTCTCTACGAGCAGTACTTC	CASSFLYEQYF